The rows below give T cell receptor beta chains drawn from one sample of a study of CD8 T cells in ankylosing spondylitis. TCRdb recomputed calls from the 5' RACE reads with MiXCR, one row per CDR3 protein. The data hold 450,000 to 550,000 distinct CDR3 sequences, with about 5% observed a single time. The sequenced material came from blood, either unsorted or a sorted T cell fraction (not recorded which). These receptors were collected from a male donor with ankylosing spondylitis. The CDR3 runs from the conserved cysteine through the conserved F or W. The D gene is left open where the match is weak. Rows may omit the clone size; those that give it use once, few, many or a size class.

>NA|TRBJ2-7|TRBV20-1|many
TGCAGTGCCGTCGTAAGGACAGCTGGGGACGAGCAGTACTTC
CSAVVRTAGDEQYF
>TRBD1|TRBJ2-1|TRBV5-1|many
TGCGCCAGCAGCACGGGACAGGGGGCCTACAATGAGCAGTTCTTC
CASSTGQGAYNEQFF
>NA|TRBJ1-4|TRBV20-1|many
TGCAGTGCTAGAGCCATTGACGGTCCAAGGCAAGAAAAACTGTTTTTT
CSARAIDGPRQEKLFF
>TRBD1|TRBJ2-1|TRBV7-9|many
TGTGCCAGCAGCTGGACAGGGGCAAGCTCCTACAATGAGCAGTTCTTC
CASSWTGASSYNEQFF
>NA|TRBJ1-2|TRBV20-1|many
TGCAGTGCCATCCAAACGGCCGTATATGGCTACACCTTC
CSAIQTAVYGYTF
>NA|TRBJ2-1|TRBV3-1|NA
TGTGCCAGCAGCCAAGCCTCGAGCGACTTATACAATGAGCAGTTCTTC
CASSQASSDLYNEQFF
>TRBD1|TRBJ2-2|TRBV24-1|many
TGTGCCACCAGTGATCCACAGGGGGCTGAGAACACCGGGGAGCTGTTTTTT
CATSDPQGAENTGELFF
>TRBD2|TRBJ2-5|TRBV24-1|many
TGTGCCACCAGTGATGTTAGCGGGGGGCCTCAAGAGACCCAGTACTTC
CATSDVSGGPQETQYF
>NA|TRBJ2-1|TRBV12-3/TRBV12-4|many
TGTGCCAGCAGTGGACTGTCCTCCCCCTACAATGAGCAGTTCTTC
CASSGLSSPYNEQFF
>NA|TRBJ1-3|TRBV7-6|many
TGTGCCAGCAGCTTAGTGATAGGCGAAAACTCTGGAAACACCATATATTTT
CASSLVIGENSGNTIYF
>TRBD2|TRBJ2-2|TRBV6-5|many
TGTGCCAGCAGTTACTCTAGCGGGAGGAACACCGGGGAGCTGTTTTTT
CASSYSSGRNTGELFF
>NA|TRBJ2-7|TRBV5-6|many
TGTGCCAGCAGCTTAGGGATCCGGGACAATGGCGAGCAGTACTTC
CASSLGIRDNGEQYF
>NA|TRBJ2-7|TRBV6-2/TRBV6-3|many
TGTGCCAGCACTTCCCTTTACAGCTACGAGCAGTACTTC
CASTSLYSYEQYF
>NA|TRBJ2-3|TRBV3-1|few
TGTGCCAGCAGCCAAGAGGACCGCACAGATACGCAGTATTTT
CASSQEDRTDTQYF
>TRBD1|TRBJ2-1|TRBV11-2|many
TGTGCCAGCAGCTCGAGCGGGACAGGGTATAGGTTCTTC
CASSSSGTGYRFF
>TRBD1|TRBJ1-5|TRBV6-2/TRBV6-3|many
TGTGCCACCAAGACAGGGTTGGGTCAGCCCCAGCATTTT
CATKTGLGQPQHF
>NA|TRBJ2-7|TRBV5-5|many
TGTGCCAGCACTTCCCGACCGGAGACCTCCTACGAGCAGTACTTC
CASTSRPETSYEQYF
>NA|TRBJ1-1|TRBV11-2|few
TGTGCCAGCAGCTTAGGTGGCGGTTCGGAGACTGAAGCTTTCTTT
CASSLGGGSETEAFF
>TRBD2|TRBJ2-2|TRBV20-1|few
TGCAGTGCCCCTCGACTAGCGGGGGGGCCTGTTGGCGGGGAGCTGTTTTTT
CSAPRLAGGPVGGELFF
>TRBD1|TRBJ1-2|TRBV4-2|many
TGTGCCAGCAGCCAGCCGGGACAGATTAACTATGGCTACACCTTC
CASSQPGQINYGYTF
>NA|TRBJ2-3|TRBV20-1|many
TGCAGTGCTAGTAAAGACACAGATACGCAGTATTTT
CSASKDTDTQYF
>NA|TRBJ1-6|TRBV3-1|many
TGTGCCAGCAGCGGGGGTCGGGCCGATTCACCCCTCCACTTT
CASSGGRADSPLHF
>NA|TRBJ2-4|TRBV20-1|few
TGCAGTGCTAGGGGGCGGCTTTTAGCCAAAAACATTCAGTACTTC
CSARGRLLAKNIQYF
>NA|TRBJ1-3|TRBV6-2/TRBV6-3|many
TGTGCCAGCAGTTACGCGTCGAGGGACCGGTCTACCATATATTTT
CASSYASRDRSTIYF
>TRBD2|TRBJ2-1|TRBV27|many
TGTGCCAGCAGCCCCGGGCTAGCGGGGACCTACAATGAGCAGTTCTTC
CASSPGLAGTYNEQFF
>NA|TRBJ2-3|TRBV20-1|many
TGCAGTGCTAGAGATGGGGGATCCCCCACTCATACGCAGTATTTT
CSARDGGSPTHTQYF
>TRBD2|TRBJ2-5|TRBV20-1|many
TGCAGTTTCTTAGCGGGGACGACACAAGAGACCCAGTACTTC
CSFLAGTTQETQYF
>NA|TRBJ1-1|TRBV7-9|many
TGTGCCAGCAGCTTAGTCGGCAGTTATACTGAAGCTTTCTTT
CASSLVGSYTEAFF
>NA|TRBJ1-3|TRBV10-3|many
TGTGCCATCAGTGGGTTCAGCTCTGGAAACACCATATATTTT
CAISGFSSGNTIYF
>TRBD2|TRBJ2-2|TRBV4-2|many
TGTGCCAGCAGCCCGATTGCCGGGCGGGAGGTCGGTGACGGGGAGCTGTTTTTT
CASSPIAGREVGDGELFF
>NA|TRBJ2-2|TRBV4-2|many
TGTGCCAGCAGCCAGTTTGGCGGGGAGCTGTTTTTT
CASSQFGGELFF
>NA|TRBJ1-1|TRBV5-1|many
TGCGCCAGCAGCTTGGATGCAGGATATATGAACACTGAAGCTTTCTTT
CASSLDAGYMNTEAFF
>NA|TRBJ2-7|TRBV9|NA
TGTGCCAGCAGCGTAATGGGAGGTGCCTCATTCTTC
CASSVMGGASFF
>NA|TRBJ2-3|TRBV7-2|few
TGTGCCAGCAGCTTAGAGCCCCACTTGCGGCTCACAGATACGCAGTATTTT
CASSLEPHLRLTDTQYF
>NA|TRBJ1-2|TRBV4-1|many
TGCGCCAGCAGCCAAATTAGAGATGCCCATGGCTACACCTTC
CASSQIRDAHGYTF
>NA|TRBJ1-2|TRBV3-1|many
TGTGCCAGCAGCCATGGGACCGACTCGGGCTACACCTTC
CASSHGTDSGYTF
>TRBD2|TRBJ2-1|TRBV7-6|many
TGTGCCAGCAGCTTAATTAGCGGGGGGAATAATGAGCAGTTCTTC
CASSLISGGNNEQFF
>NA|TRBJ2-3|TRBV11-1|many
TGTGCCAGCAGCTTAGGGGGAGGCCCTTCAACAAATACGCAGTATTTT
CASSLGGGPSTNTQYF
>NA|TRBJ2-1|TRBV15|many
TGTGCCACCAGCGTACTAGCTTCTGAGCAGTTCTTC
CATSVLASEQFF
>TRBD1|TRBJ2-7|TRBV5-6|many
TGTGCCAGCAGCTGGGACAGGAACTACGAGCAGTACTTC
CASSWDRNYEQYF
>NA|TRBJ1-4|TRBV7-9|many
TGTGCCAGCAGGCCCGGAGGAGAAAAACTGTTTTTT
CASRPGGEKLFF
>NA|TRBJ2-7|TRBV5-1|many
TGCGCCAGCAGTCGGCGGGACAGAACCTACGAGCAGTACTTC
CASSRRDRTYEQYF
>TRBD1|TRBJ1-5|TRBV7-8|many
TGTGCCAGCAGCCCCGGGACAGGGCAACAGCCCCAGCATTTT
CASSPGTGQQPQHF
>NA|TRBJ2-3|TRBV7-2|many
TGTGCCAGCAGACTGGACAGTGGAGCAGATACGCAGTATTTT
CASRLDSGADTQYF
>NA|TRBJ2-3|TRBV7-8|few
TGTGCCAGCAGTCCCGAAGGGGTCCCATTGCAAGATACGCAGTATTTT
CASSPEGVPLQDTQYF
>NA|TRBJ1-1|TRBV20-1|many
TGCAGTGCGGCCGGGACTAGAGCAACTGAAGCTTTCTTT
CSAAGTRATEAFF
>NA|TRBJ1-5|TRBV24-1|many
TGTGCCACCAGTGAACGACGGAATCAGCCCCAGCATTTT
CATSERRNQPQHF
>NA|TRBJ1-1|TRBV7-9|many
TGTGCCAGCAGCTACCCTGGGATTAGTGAAGCTTTCTTT
CASSYPGISEAFF
>TRBD1|TRBJ1-2|TRBV29-1|many
TGCAGCGTTGAATGGGTTCCGGGACAGGACCTCCCAGCTAACTATGGCTACACCTTC
CSVEWVPGQDLPANYGYTF
>NA|TRBJ2-7|TRBV11-2|NA
TGTGCCAGCAGCCCCTTTAGGGGGGCCCACTCATTTTGGTTC
CASSPFRGAHSFWF
>TRBD2|TRBJ2-1|TRBV28|many
TGTGCCAGCAGTTCAAAACTAGCGGGCACCTACAATGAGCAGTTCTTC
CASSSKLAGTYNEQFF
>NA|TRBJ2-7|TRBV28|many
TGTGCCAGCAGGTCACATCAGGTTCGGGTAGGAGGATACGAGCAGTACTTC
CASRSHQVRVGGYEQYF
>NA|TRBJ2-1|TRBV7-9|many
TGTGCCAGCAGCCCCCTTCCGGGACCCGTGGAATCGGATGAGCAGTTCTTC
CASSPLPGPVESDEQFF
>NA|TRBJ2-2|TRBV24-1|many
TGTGCCACCAGTGCCCCAATAGGCACCGGGGAGCTGTTTTTT
CATSAPIGTGELFF
>NA|TRBJ1-3|TRBV4-1|many
TGCGCCAGCAGCCACCCACCCGGGGGATCTGGAAACACCATATATTTT
CASSHPPGGSGNTIYF
>TRBD2|TRBJ2-3|TRBV4-2|many
TGTGCCAGCAGCCAAGATTCCCGACTAGCGGGGGGCCTAGGCACAGATACGCAGTATTTT
CASSQDSRLAGGLGTDTQYF
>TRBD1|TRBJ1-6|TRBV20-1|NA
TGCAGTGCTCGGACAGGGGACAACCATTCACCCCTCCACTTT
CSARTGDNHSPLHF
>TRBD1|TRBJ1-4|TRBV5-1|many
TGCGCCAGCAGCCTCGACAGGGCGGATGAAAAACTGTTTTTT
CASSLDRADEKLFF
>TRBD2|TRBJ2-7|TRBV7-2|many
TGTGCCAGCAGGGGGAGGGAGTCCTACGAGCAGTACTTC
CASRGRESYEQYF